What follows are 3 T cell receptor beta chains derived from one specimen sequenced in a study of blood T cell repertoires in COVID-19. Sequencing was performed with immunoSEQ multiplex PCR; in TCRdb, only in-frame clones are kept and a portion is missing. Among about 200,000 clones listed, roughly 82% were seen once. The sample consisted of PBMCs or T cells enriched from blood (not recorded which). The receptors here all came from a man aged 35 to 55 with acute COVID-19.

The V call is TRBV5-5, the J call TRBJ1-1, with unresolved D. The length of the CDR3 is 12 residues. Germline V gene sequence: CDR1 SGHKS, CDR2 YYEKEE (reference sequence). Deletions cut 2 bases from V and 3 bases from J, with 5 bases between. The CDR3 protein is CASSLTDTEAFF. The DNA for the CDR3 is TGTGCCAGCAGCTTAACGGACACTGAAGCTTTCTTT. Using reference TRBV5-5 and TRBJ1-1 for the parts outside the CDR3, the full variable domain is DAGVTQSPTHLIKTRGQQVTLRCSPISGHKSVSWYQQVLGQGPQFIFQYYEKEERGRGNFPDRFSARQFPNYSSELNVNALLLGDSALYLCASSLTDTEAFFGQGTRLTVV.

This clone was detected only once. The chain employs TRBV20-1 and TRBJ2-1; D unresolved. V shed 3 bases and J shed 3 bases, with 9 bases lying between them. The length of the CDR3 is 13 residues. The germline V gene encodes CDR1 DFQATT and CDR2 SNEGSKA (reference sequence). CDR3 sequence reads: CSASLADYNEQFF. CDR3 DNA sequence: TGCAGTGCTAGTTTGGCAGACTACAATGAGCAGTTCTTC.

The CDR3 spells CAWSGLQSTDTQYF. The CDR3 nucleotides read TGTGCCTGGAGTGGACTCCAATCCACAGATACGCAGTATTTT. V is TRBV30 and J is TRBJ2-3, with D hard to call. With 1 base removed from V and 2 bases from J, the gap between germline ends came to 10 bases. Germline-derived CDR1 and CDR2 are GTSNPN and SVGIG (reference sequence). The CDR3 runs 14 residues.